The following is a T cell receptor (beta chain) sequence with its context. The antigen remains undetermined. This sample is part of a study of cytomegalovirus exposure and HLA in healthy donors. Study findings and constraints: After further analysis at a later stage, 15,000 to 20,000 TCR beta sequences were associated with HLA alleles at 0.05 false discovery rate. Indistinguishable V segments, including TRBV6-2 and TRBV6-3, were excluded.

60 Vbeta and 13 Jbeta primers were used in PCR. Produced via immunoSEQ multiplex PCR; TCRdb's table is partial and in-frame only. Its clone listing holds tens of thousands of clones. The CDR3 consists of 16 residues. V shed 2 bases and J shed 5 bases, with 19 bases lying between them. Germline assignment: CDR1 SGHRS and CDR2 YFSETQ. Source material: PBMCs. The origin of this receptor is a woman aged 60-75 years in good health and CMV-seronegative. The rearrangement joins TRBV5-1 to TRBJ2-5; perhaps TRBD2 as D (6 bases). CDR3 region: CASSFLGRAGGETQYF. The CDR3 DNA follows: TGCGCCAGCAGCTTCCTTGGACGGGCTGGAGGGGAGACCCAGTACTTC.